Below, 16 T cell receptor beta chains from the same sample are listed, as sequenced in a study of T cells after yellow fever vaccination. TCRdb ran MiXCR on the 5' RACE reads and lists one entry per CDR3 protein. Of about 500,000 distinct CDR3 sequences in the sample, around 17% are singletons; the top ten hold around 16%. The sequences come from PBMCs, collected 5 to 6 days after the first yellow fever vaccination. Receptor source: a man aged 18 to 29 who received the YFV17D yellow fever vaccine.

This clonotype was seen only a few times. The CDR3 sequence: CASSQGQRGGPDTQYF. The CDR3 region has the DNA TGCGCCAGCAGCCAAGGACAGCGGGGGGGCCCGGATACGCAGTATTTT. The chain carries TRBV4-1 and TRBJ2-3; 10 bases agree with TRBD2. The germline gives CDR1 MGHRA, CDR2 YSYEKL. The ends lost 1 base at V and 6 bases at J; junction bases unmatched: 7. The CDR3 contains 16 residues.

This sequence joins TRBV24-1 and TRBJ2-3; 8 bases match TRBD2. Germline V CDR1 and CDR2: KGHDR, SFDVKD. The ends lost 9 bases at V and 0 bases at J; junction bases unmatched: 19. This CDR3 spans 19 amino acids. CDR3 in DNA: TGTGCCACCTCAAGTAGGTTCGCGGGGGGATATTCTAGCACAGATACGCAGTATTTT. Translated, it gives CATSSRFAGGYSSTDTQYF.

V gene TRBV9 combines with J gene TRBJ2-1; 9 bases agree with TRBD2. Germline V gives CDR1 SGDLS, CDR2 YYNGEE. This CDR3 region has 16 residues. The trim removed 1 base at V and 8 bases at J, leaving 10 bases unmatched. CDR3 sequence: CASSVSALAGIDEQFF. CDR3 nucleotide sequence: TGTGCCAGCAGCGTATCAGCTCTAGCGGGGATCGATGAGCAGTTCTTC.

This clonotype turned up a few times. The chain uses TRBV5-1 and TRBJ2-3; 9 bases align to TRBD2. V trimming: 0 bases; J trimming: 3 bases; junction bases outside the gene matches: 5. This CDR3 has 16 residues. Germline CDR1 reads SGHRS; CDR2 reads YFSETQ. CDR3 in DNA: TGCGCCAGCAGCTTGGGTAGCGGGAGTAAAACAGATACGCAGTATTTT. It yields the protein CASSLGSGSKTDTQYF.

This chain's CDR3 is CASRLDGAQYF. In nucleotides, the CDR3 is TGTGCCAGCAGACTCGACGGTGCCCAGTACTTC. The chain couples TRBV7-9 to TRBJ2-5; D is uncertain. The CDR3 has 11 residues. Per germline, CDR1 SEHNR and CDR2 FQNEAQ (reference sequence). The V end lost 6 bases, the J end lost 9 bases, and 11 bases lay between the germline ends.

The chain joins TRBV5-1 to TRBJ2-7; tentatively, D is TRBD2 (6 bases). CDR3 length: 13 residues. V gave up 3 bases and J gave up 1 base, with 8 bases separating them. The V gene's germline CDR1 is SGHRS and CDR2 YFSETQ. In DNA form, the CDR3 reads TGCGCCAGCAGCTGGGACTGGTCCTACGAGCAGTACTTC. Its protein product is CASSWDWSYEQYF.

This sequence joins TRBV12-3 or TRBV12-4 and TRBJ2-3; D remains unclear. The ends were cut back, 5 bases at V and 2 bases at J, with 8 bases in the middle. The CDR3 extends over 13 amino acids. As DNA, the CDR3 is TGTGCCAGCAGTACCCTTTTCACAGATACGCAGTATTTT. It translates to CASSTLFTDTQYF.

This clonotype was recorded a few times. V is TRBV6-1 and J is TRBJ1-5; D gene uncertain. The CDR3 extends over 14 amino acids. Deletions cut 4 bases from V and 0 bases from J, with 7 bases between. Germline CDR1 reads MNHNS; CDR2 reads SASEGT. For the CDR3, the DNA is TGTGCCAGCAGTGGAGTTCCTAGCAATCAGCCCCAGCATTTT. This codes for CASSGVPSNQPQHF.

A note on this clonotype: This may be a read error: a much more frequent sequence differs by one nucleotide. The chain joins TRBV7-9 to TRBJ2-7; unclear D gene. Germline-derived CDR1 and CDR2 are SEHNR and FQNEAQ (reference sequence). The CDR3 is 11 amino acids. This CDR3 is CASSVSYELYF. The CDR3, as DNA: TGTGCCAGCAGCGTCAGCTACGAGCTGTACTTC.

This clonotype was detected only a few times. The genes are TRBV6-1 and TRBJ1-6; D unresolved. Germline V lookup: CDR1 MNHNS, CDR2 SASEGT. CDR3 length: 13 residues. Trimming left V 7 bases short and J 12 bases short, with 16 bases between. The CDR3 DNA follows: TGTGCCAGCACCCCTACGGGCTCGGGACCCCTCCACTTT. Translating it yields CASTPTGSGPLHF.

The genes are TRBV18 and TRBJ2-1; D tentatively reads TRBD1 or TRBD2 (5 bases each). CDR1 and CDR2 from the germline V gene are KGHSH and LQKENI. The CDR3 totals 14 residues. V lost 4 bases to trimming and J lost 6 bases, with 13 bases between them. CDR3 in amino acids: CASSRSGGVNEQFF. The CDR3 coding sequence is TGTGCCAGCTCACGAAGTGGGGGAGTCAATGAGCAGTTCTTC.

The J gene is TRBJ2-1, the V gene TRBV24-1; no reliable D call. Germline V CDR1 and CDR2: KGHDR, SFDVKD. CDR3 length: 13 residues. V shed 2 bases and J shed 6 bases, with 7 bases lying between them. For the CDR3, the DNA is TGTGCCACCAGTGATTCCAGGATCAATGAGCAGTTCTTC. Encoded protein: CATSDSRINEQFF.

This clonotype was picked up a small number of times. The CDR3 DNA sequence: TGCAGTGCTCCCCCCGCGGGGGGATCAGATACGCAGTATTTT. Translating gives CSAPPAGGSDTQYF. The V gene is TRBV20-1, the J gene TRBJ2-3, with 8 bases identical to TRBD2. V trimming: 5 bases; J trimming: 4 bases; junction bases outside the gene matches: 8. The CDR3 is 14 residues long. Looked up from germline, CDR1 is DFQATT and CDR2 is SNEGSKA (reference sequence).

This clonotype was recorded a few times. The rearrangement joins TRBV5-6 to TRBJ2-1, with D tentatively TRBD1 or TRBD2 (5 bases each). Germline-derived CDR1 and CDR2 are SGHDT and YYEEEE. V was cut by 10 bases and J by 5 bases, with 19 bases left in between. The CDR3 runs to 14 residues. In nucleotides, the CDR3 is TGTGCCTTCACCCCCGAGGGACGGCACAATGAGCAGTTCTTC. It is translated as CAFTPEGRHNEQFF. Full variable domain (rest looked up from reference TRBV5-6 and TRBJ2-1): DAGVTQSPTHLIKTRGQQVTLRCSPKSGHDTVSWYQQALGQGPQFIFQYYEEEERQRGNFPDRFSGHQFPNYSSELNVNALLLGDSALYLCAFTPEGRHNEQFFGPGTRLTVL.

This clonotype appeared a few times. The J gene is TRBJ2-3, the V gene TRBV4-1, with 11 nucleotides matching TRBD1. Per the germline V gene, CDR1 is MGHRA and CDR2 is YSYEKL. The CDR3 is 17 residues long. V shed 1 base and J 8 bases; nucleotides not matched to a gene: 11. CDR3 loop: CASSQAWTGGGRVTQYF. CDR3 nucleotides: TGCGCCAGCAGCCAAGCCTGGACAGGGGGCGGCCGGGTTACGCAGTATTTT.

This clonotype was observed at least ten times. The rearrangement links TRBV5-1 to TRBJ2-6; D call uncertain. Trimming left V 4 bases short and J 0 bases short, with 5 bases between. This CDR3 is 14 amino acids long. The germline CDR1 and CDR2 sequences are SGHRS and YFSETQ. The CDR3 loop reads CASSVSSGANVLTF. DNA for the CDR3: TGCGCCAGCAGCGTCAGCTCTGGGGCCAACGTCCTGACTTTC. Full variable domain (missing parts from reference TRBV5-1 and TRBJ2-6): KAGVTQTPRYLIKTRGQQVTLSCSPISGHRSVSWYQQTPGQGLQFLFEYFSETQRNKGNFPGRFSGRQFSNSRSEMNVSTLELGDSALYLCASSVSSGANVLTFGAGSRLTVL.